A selection of T cell receptor beta chains follows, all from one sample in a study of blood T cell repertoires in COVID-19. The method was immunoSEQ multiplex PCR; TCRdb's version includes in-frame clones alone and lacks a portion of them. This repertoire shows some 130,000 clones, about 90% found once; its top ten account for approximately 3.3%. The sequenced sample consisted of peripheral blood. The source of these receptors is a woman aged 55-69 years with acute or convalescent COVID-19. CDR3s include the opening cysteine and the closing phenylalanine or tryptophan. Each record gives: clone size, D gene, J gene, V gene, CDR3 protein, CDR3 DNA. D genes are given only for firm matches. Clone size is given for some rows only: seen once, a few or many times, or a class if the clone is expanded.

many | TRBD1 | TRBJ1-2 | TRBV6-5 | CASSRTGGTYGYTF | TGTGCCAGCTCCCGGACAGGGGGTACTTATGGCTACACCTTC
few | TRBD1 | TRBJ2-2 | TRBV12-3/TRBV12-4 | CASSTGAGELFF | TGTGCCAGCAGTACAGGGGCCGGGGAGCTGTTTTTT
once | NA | TRBJ1-2 | TRBV6-5 | CASSSRGGYTF | TGTGCCAGCAGCTCCCGGGGGGGCTACACCTTC
few | TRBD2 | TRBJ2-5 | TRBV6-6 | CASRLSLLAGVEETQYF | TGTGCCAGCCGTCTAAGTTTGCTAGCGGGAGTTGAAGAGACCCAGTACTTC
NA | NA | TRBJ2-7 | TRBV11-1 | CASSLLGGSYEQYF | TGTGCCAGCAGCTTATTGGGCGGGTCCTACGAGCAGTACTTC
NA | TRBD1 | TRBJ1-2 | TRBV6-5 | CASSYGRGRGYTF | TGTGCCAGCAGTTACGGAAGGGGGCGAGGCTACACCTTC
once | NA | TRBJ2-5 | TRBV21-1 | CATGIAGVRNETQYF | TGTGCCACCGGGATAGCGGGAGTTCGGAACGAGACCCAGTACTTC
once | TRBD2 | TRBJ2-1 | TRBV9 | CASSVVAGEGYNEQFF | TGTGCCAGCAGCGTAGTAGCGGGAGAAGGATACAATGAGCAGTTCTTC
NA | NA | TRBJ1-3 | TRBV5-6 | CASSPAPISHGNTIYF | TGTGCCAGCAGCCCAGCCCCTATTAGCCATGGAAACACCATATATTTT
NA | NA | TRBJ2-1 | TRBV24-1 | CATARDGGRGYNEQFF | TGTGCCACCGCCCGCGACGGGGGGCGCGGGTATAATGAGCAGTTCTTC
NA | TRBD1 | TRBJ1-2 | TRBV9 | CASSAGQAGDYGYTF | TGTGCCAGCAGCGCGGGACAGGCCGGGGACTATGGCTACACCTTC
NA | TRBD1 | TRBJ2-5 | TRBV29-1 | CSVDDRALQETQYF | TGCAGCGTTGATGACAGGGCCCTCCAAGAGACCCAGTACTTC
NA | TRBD1 | TRBJ1-2 | TRBV29-1 | CSVQQGMGNGYTF | TGCAGCGTGCAACAGGGGATGGGGAATGGCTACACCTTC
NA | TRBD1 | TRBJ1-5 | TRBV28 | CASSLVQGAYQPQHF | TGTGCCAGCAGTTTGGTACAGGGGGCCTATCAGCCCCAGCATTTT
NA | TRBD1 | TRBJ2-1 | TRBV20-1 | CSASSLGTGGNEQFF | TGCAGTGCTAGTTCGTTAGGGACAGGGGGGAATGAGCAGTTCTTC
NA | NA | TRBJ1-1 | TRBV28 | CASSSHGLLNTEAFF | TGTGCCAGCAGTTCCCACGGACTGTTGAACACTGAAGCTTTCTTT